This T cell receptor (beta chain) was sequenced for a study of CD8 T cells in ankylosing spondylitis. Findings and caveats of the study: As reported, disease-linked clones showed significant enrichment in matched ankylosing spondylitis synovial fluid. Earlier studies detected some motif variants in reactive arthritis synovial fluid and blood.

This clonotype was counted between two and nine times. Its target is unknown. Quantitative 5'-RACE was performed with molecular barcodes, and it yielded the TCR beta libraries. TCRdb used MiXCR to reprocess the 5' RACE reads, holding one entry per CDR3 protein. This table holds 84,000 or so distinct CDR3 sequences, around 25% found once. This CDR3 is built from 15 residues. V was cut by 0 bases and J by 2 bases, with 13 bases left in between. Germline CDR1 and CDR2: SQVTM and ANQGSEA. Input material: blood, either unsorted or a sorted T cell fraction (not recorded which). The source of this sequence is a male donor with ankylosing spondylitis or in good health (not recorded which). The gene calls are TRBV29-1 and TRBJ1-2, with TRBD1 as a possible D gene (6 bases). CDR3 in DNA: TGCAGCGTTGAAGATCAGGGGAGGCAGAACTATGGCTACACCTTC. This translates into CSVEDQGRQNYGYTF. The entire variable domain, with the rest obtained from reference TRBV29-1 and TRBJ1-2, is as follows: SAVISQKPSRDICQRGTSLTIQCQVDSQVTMMFWYRQQPGQSLTLIATANQGSEATYESGFVIDKFPISRPNLTFSTLTVSNMSPEDSSIYLCSVEDQGRQNYGYTFGSGTRLTVV.